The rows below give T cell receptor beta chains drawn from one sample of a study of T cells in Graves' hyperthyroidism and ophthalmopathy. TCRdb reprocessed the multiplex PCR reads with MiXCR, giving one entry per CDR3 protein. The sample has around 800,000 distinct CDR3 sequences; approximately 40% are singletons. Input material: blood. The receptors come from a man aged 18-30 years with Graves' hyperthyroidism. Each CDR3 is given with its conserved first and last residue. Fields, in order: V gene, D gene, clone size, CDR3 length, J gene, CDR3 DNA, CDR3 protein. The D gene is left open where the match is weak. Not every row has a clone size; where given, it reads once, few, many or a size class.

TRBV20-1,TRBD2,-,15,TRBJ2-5,TGCAGTGCTGGAGCCGGGACTAGCGGGAAAGAGACCCAGTACTTC,CSAGAGTSGKETQYF
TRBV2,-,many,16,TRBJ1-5,TGTGCCAGCAGTGAAGCGCTTGGCGGTAGCAATCAGCCCCAGCATTTT,CASSEALGGSNQPQHF
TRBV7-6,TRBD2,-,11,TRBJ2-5,TGTGCCAGCAGCTTAGGGCGGGGGGAGTACTTC,CASSLGRGEYF
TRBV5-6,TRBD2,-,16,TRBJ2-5,TGTGCCAGCAGCTTGTTTACTAGCGGGGTTGGCGAGACCCAGTACTTC,CASSLFTSGVGETQYF
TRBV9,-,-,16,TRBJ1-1,TGTGCCAGCAGCTTATGGAGGGGGGCCCTGAACACTGAAGCTTTCTTT,CASSLWRGALNTEAFF
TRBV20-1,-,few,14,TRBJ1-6,TGCAGTGCTAGAGAGGACTCGGCGAATTCACCCCTCCACTTT,CSAREDSANSPLHF
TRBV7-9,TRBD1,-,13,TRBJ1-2,TGTGCCAGCAGCGACAGGGGGCTCTGGGGCTACACCTTC,CASSDRGLWGYTF
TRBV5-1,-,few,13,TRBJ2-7,TGCGCCAGCAGCTCTGCGGTCTACTACGAGCAGTACTTC,CASSSAVYYEQYF
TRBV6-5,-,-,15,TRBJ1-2,TGTGCCAGCAGTTACGCTCCTTGGAGAAGCTATGGCTACACCTTC,CASSYAPWRSYGYTF
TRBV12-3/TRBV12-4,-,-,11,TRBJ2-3,TGTGCCAGCAGTTTCTCAACACCGCAGTATTTT,CASSFSTPQYF
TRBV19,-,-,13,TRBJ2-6,TGTGCCAGTAGTACAGTAGCGGCCAACGTCCTGACTTTC,CASSTVAANVLTF
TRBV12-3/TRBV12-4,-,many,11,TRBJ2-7,TGTGCCAGCAGCTTAGGTGGCGAGCAGTACTTC,CASSLGGEQYF
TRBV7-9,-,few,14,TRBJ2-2,TGTGCCAGCAGCTCCGAACTCACGGCCGGGGAGCTGTTTTTT,CASSSELTAGELFF
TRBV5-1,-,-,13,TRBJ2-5,TGCGCCAGCTCGCCGGACCCACAAGAGATCCAGTACTTC,CASSPDPQEIQYF
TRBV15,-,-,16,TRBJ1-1,TGTGCCACCGTGGGGGCCCCCATTCAGCCGAACACTGAAGCTTTCTTT,CATVGAPIQPNTEAFF
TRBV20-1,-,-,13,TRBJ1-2,TGCAGTGCTAGAGATTCGCCAGGGAATGGCTACACCTTC,CSARDSPGNGYTF
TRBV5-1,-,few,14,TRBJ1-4,TGCGCCAGCAGCCCAGGAGGGGCGAATGAAAAACTGTTTTTT,CASSPGGANEKLFF
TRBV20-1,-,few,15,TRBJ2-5,TGCAGTGCAAACGGGGGCCCGGCGGCGCAAGAGACCCAGTACTTC,CSANGGPAAQETQYF
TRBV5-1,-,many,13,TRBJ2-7,TGCGCCAGCAGCGCCTTGGATGCCCACGAGCAGTACTTC,CASSALDAHEQYF
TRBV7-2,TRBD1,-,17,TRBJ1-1,TGTGCCAGCAGCAGACACCCGGGACAGGGGGCTAACACTGAAGCTTTCTTT,CASSRHPGQGANTEAFF
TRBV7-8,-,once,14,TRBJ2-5,TGTGCCAGCAGCCAAGGGATATCTCAAGAGACCCAGTGCTTC,CASSQGISQETQCF
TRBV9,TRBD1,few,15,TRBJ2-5,TGTGCCAGCAGCGGGACAGGGATGATTGCAGAGACCCAGTACTTC,CASSGTGMIAETQYF
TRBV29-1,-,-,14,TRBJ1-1,TGCAGCGTTGAGTGGACAGCTCTGAACACTGAAGCTTTCTTT,CSVEWTALNTEAFF
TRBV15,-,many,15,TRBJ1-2,TGTGCCACCAGCAGAGATGAACTCCGGGGCTATGGCTACACCTTC,CATSRDELRGYGYTF